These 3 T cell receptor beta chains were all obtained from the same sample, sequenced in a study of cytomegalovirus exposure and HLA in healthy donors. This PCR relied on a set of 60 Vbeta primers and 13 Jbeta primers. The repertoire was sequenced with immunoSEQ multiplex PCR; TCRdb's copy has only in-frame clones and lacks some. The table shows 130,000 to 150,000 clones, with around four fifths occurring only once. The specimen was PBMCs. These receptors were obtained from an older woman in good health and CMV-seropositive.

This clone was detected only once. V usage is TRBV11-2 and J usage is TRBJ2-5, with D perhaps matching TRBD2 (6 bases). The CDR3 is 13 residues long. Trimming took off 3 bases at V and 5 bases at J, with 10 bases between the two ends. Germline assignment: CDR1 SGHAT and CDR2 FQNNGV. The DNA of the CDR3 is TGTGCCAGCAGCTTCGGGGGAAGGGAGACCCAGTACTTC. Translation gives CASSFGGRETQYF. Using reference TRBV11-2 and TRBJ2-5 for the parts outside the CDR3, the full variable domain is EAGVAQSPRYKIIEKRQSVAFWCNPISGHATLYWYQQILGQGPKLLIQFQNNGVVDDSQLPKDRFSAERLKGVDSTLKIQPAKLEDSAVYLCASSFGGRETQYFGPGTRLLVL.

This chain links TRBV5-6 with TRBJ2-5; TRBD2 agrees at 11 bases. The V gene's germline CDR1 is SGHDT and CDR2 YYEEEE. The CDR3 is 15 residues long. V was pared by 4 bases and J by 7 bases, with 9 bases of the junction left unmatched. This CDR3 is CASSVSGRGQWTQYF. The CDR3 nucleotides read TGTGCCAGCAGCGTTAGCGGGAGGGGACAGTGGACCCAGTACTTC.

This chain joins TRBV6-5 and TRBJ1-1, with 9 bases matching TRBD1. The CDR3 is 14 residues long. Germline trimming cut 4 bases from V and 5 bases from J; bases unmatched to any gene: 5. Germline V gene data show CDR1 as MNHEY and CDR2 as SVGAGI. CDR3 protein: CASSWTGELTEAFF. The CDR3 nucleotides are TGTGCCAGCAGTTGGACAGGGGAGCTGACTGAAGCTTTCTTT.